The following is a T cell receptor beta chain sequence with its context. How the authors handled the data: Researchers report that nucleated cell counts were estimated from reference gene primer amplification. Here immunoSEQ multiplex PCR was the method, and the copy in TCRdb shows in-frame clones only, minus some. V and J calls and clone size are as listed in that table; D and trimming were resolved from the DNA. The table records 650,000 to 800,000 clones, about 87% of them present only once. The sample belongs to a study of blood T cell repertoires in COVID-19. Study as a whole: COVID-19 samples collected from the United States, Italy and Spain covered acute and convalescent phases.

V lost 2 bases, J lost 8 bases, and 12 bases lay in between. The CDR3 sequence is 14 residues long. Germline-derived CDR1 and CDR2 are LGHNA and YSLEER. This TCR derives from a young woman with acute or convalescent COVID-19. The J gene is TRBJ1-4, the V gene TRBV4-3; perhaps TRBD1 as D (6 bases). The sample comprised peripheral blood. The CDR3 is CASSQQGMGEKLFF. DNA of the CDR3: TGCGCCAGCAGCCAACAGGGGATGGGAGAAAAACTGTTTTTT.